Here is one TCR beta chain with its context. The V and J ends lost 9 bases and 4 bases respectively, with 19 bases between them. Germline V CDR1 and CDR2: SGHTA, FQGNSA. The CDR3 consists of 15 residues. Per the authors' pipeline: Cell counts per sample came from amplifying reference gene primers. The repertoire was sequenced with immunoSEQ multiplex PCR; TCRdb's copy has only in-frame clones and lacks some. V, J and clone size were drawn from that table, and D and trimming were deduced from the DNA. The sample holds about 180,000 clones, around 90% seen once. The data originate from a study of blood T cell repertoires in COVID-19. On the study more broadly: The cDNA or gDNA used as material had been derived from T cells, B-cell-depleted T cells, or PBMCs.

This TCR was sampled from a woman between 18 and 30 years old who had recovered from COVID-19. Sample: PBMCs or T cells enriched from blood (not recorded which). The chain links TRBV7-2 to TRBJ2-1; tentative D call: TRBD1 (8 bases). The CDR3 DNA reads TGTGCCAGTTCCTTCGACAGGGGAGGGTACAATGAGCAGTTCTTC. Protein product: CASSFDRGGYNEQFF. The whole variable domain, filled in from reference TRBV7-2 and TRBJ2-1, reads GAGVSQSPSNKVTEKGKDVELRCDPISGHTALYWYRQSLGQGLEFLIYFQGNSAPDKSGLPSDRFSAERTGGSVSTLTIQRTQQEDSAVYLCASSFDRGGYNEQFFGPGTRLTVL.